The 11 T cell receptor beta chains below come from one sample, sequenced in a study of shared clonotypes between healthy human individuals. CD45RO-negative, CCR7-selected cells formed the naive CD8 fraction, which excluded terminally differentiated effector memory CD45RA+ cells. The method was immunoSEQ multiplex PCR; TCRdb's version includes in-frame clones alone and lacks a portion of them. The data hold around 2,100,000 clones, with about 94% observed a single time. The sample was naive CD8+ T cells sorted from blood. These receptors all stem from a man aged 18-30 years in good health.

This chain's CDR3 is CAWSVEVTGELFF. The CDR3 nucleotides are TGTGCCTGGAGTGTAGAGGTCACCGGGGAGCTGTTTTTT. The chain links TRBV30 to TRBJ2-2; D is uncertain. Trimming removed 0 bases at V and 4 bases at J, with 6 bases between. Per the germline V gene, CDR1 is GTSNPN and CDR2 is SVGIG (reference sequence). The CDR3 loop spans 13 amino acids.

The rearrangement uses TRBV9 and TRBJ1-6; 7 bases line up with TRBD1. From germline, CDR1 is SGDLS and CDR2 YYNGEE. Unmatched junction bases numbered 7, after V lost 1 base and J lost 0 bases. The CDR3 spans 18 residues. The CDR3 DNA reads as TGTGCCAGCAGCGTATGGGACAGTCCAAGCTCCTATAATTCACCCCTCCACTTT. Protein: CASSVWDSPSSYNSPLHF.

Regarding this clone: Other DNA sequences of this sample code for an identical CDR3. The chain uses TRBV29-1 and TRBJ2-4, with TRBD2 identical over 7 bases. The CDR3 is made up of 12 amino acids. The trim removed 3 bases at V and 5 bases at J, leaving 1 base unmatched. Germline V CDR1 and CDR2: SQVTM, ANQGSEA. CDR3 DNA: TGCAGCGTTGATCGGGGGGAAAACATTCAGTACTTC. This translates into CSVDRGENIQYF.

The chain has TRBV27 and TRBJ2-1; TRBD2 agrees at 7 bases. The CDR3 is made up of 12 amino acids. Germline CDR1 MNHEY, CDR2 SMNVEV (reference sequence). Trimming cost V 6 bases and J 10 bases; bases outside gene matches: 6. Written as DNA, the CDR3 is TGTGCCAGCAGACCAACTAGCGAGGAGCAGTTCTTC. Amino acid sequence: CASRPTSEEQFF.

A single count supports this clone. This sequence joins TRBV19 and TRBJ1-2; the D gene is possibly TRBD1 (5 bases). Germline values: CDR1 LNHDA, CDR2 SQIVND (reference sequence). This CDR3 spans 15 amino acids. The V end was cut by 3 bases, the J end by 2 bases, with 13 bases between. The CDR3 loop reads CASSMLGDSNYGYTF. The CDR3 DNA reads TGTGCCAGTAGTATGCTAGGAGACAGCAACTATGGCTACACCTTC.

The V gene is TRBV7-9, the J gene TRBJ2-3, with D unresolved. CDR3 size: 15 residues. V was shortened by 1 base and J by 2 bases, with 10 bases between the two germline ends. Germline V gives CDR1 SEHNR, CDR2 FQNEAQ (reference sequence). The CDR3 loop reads CASSLGVTDTDTQYF. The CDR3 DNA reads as TGTGCCAGCAGCTTAGGGGTGACGGACACAGATACGCAGTATTTT. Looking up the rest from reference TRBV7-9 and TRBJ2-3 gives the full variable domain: DTGVSQNPRHKITKRGQNVTFRCDPISEHNRLYWYRQTLGQGPEFLTYFQNEAQLEKSRLLSDRFSAERPKGSFSTLEIQRTEQGDSAMYLCASSLGVTDTDTQYFGPGTRLTVL.

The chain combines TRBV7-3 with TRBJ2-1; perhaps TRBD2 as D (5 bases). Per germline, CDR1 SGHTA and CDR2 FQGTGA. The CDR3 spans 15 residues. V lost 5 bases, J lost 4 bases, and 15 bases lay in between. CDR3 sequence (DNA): TGTGCCAGCAGCGCCGTTGCTGGCGGGTACAATGAGCAGTTCTTC. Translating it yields CASSAVAGGYNEQFF.

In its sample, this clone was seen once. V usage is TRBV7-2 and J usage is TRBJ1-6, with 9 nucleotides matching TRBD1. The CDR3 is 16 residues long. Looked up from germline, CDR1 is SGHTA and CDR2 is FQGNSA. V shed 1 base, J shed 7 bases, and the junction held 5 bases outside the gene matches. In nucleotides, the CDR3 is TGTGCCAGCAGCTTAGGACCGGGACAGGGCAATTCACCCCTCCACTTT. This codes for CASSLGPGQGNSPLHF.

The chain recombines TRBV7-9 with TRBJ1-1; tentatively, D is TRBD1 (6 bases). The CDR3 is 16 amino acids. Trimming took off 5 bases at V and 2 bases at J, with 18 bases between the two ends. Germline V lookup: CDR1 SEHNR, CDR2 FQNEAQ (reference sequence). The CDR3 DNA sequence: TGTGCCAGCAGCGGAGGGGTGGCAGGGGCTAACACTGAAGCTTTCTTT. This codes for CASSGGVAGANTEAFF.

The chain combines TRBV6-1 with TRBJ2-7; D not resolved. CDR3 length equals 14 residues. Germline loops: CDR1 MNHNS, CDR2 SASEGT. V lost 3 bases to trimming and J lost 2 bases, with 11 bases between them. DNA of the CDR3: TGTGCCAGCAGTGACTGGGAACTTACCTACGAGCAGTACTTC. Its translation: CASSDWELTYEQYF.

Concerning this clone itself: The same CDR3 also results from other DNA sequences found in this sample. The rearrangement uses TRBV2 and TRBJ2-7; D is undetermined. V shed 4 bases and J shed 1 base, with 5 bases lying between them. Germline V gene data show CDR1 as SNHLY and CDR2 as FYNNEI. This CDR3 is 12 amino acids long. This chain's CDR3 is CASSGASYEQYF. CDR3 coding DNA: TGTGCCAGCAGTGGGGCTTCCTACGAGCAGTACTTC.